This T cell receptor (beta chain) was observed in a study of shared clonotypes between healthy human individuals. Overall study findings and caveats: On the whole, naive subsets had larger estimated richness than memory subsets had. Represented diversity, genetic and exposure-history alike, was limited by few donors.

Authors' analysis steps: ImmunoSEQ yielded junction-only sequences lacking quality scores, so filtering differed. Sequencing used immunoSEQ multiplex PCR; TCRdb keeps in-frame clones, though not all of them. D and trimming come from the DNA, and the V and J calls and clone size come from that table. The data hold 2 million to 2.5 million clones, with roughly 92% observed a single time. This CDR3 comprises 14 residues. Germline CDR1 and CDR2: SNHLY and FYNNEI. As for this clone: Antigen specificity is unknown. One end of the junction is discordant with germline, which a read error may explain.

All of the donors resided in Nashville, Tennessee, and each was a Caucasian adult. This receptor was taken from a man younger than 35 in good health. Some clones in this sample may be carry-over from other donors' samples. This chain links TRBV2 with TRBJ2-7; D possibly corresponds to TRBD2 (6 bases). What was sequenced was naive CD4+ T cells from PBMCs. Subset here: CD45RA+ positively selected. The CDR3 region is CASNLWEVSSEQYF. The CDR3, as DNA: TGTGCCAGCAATTTGTGGGAGGTCTCCTCCGAGCAGTACTTC. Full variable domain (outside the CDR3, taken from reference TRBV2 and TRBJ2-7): EPEVTQTPSHQVTQMGQEVILRCVPISNHLYFYWYRQILGQKVEFLVSFYNNEISEKSEIFDDQFSVERPDGSNFTLKIRSTKLEDSAMYFCASNLWEVSSEQYFGPGTRLTVT.